There are a few counts of the clone carrying this TCR beta chain. Its antigen is not known. The data derive from a study of blood T cells in healthy people across ages. Points from the study as a whole: Aged donors had fewer naive CD4+ cells and lower diversity than long-lived donors.

Germline V gene sequence: CDR1 SGHVS, CDR2 FQNEAQ. CDR3 length: 14 amino acids. The V end was cut by 7 bases, the J end by 5 bases, with 15 bases between. With a J-beta primer mix and a sample-barcoded 5' primer, a second PCR ran about 7 to 11 cycles. TCRdb ran MiXCR on the 5' RACE reads and lists one entry per CDR3 protein. This table holds 1.5 million to 2 million distinct CDR3 sequences, about two fifths found once. The TCR sequence derives from a human donor in good health. The sample comprised blood. The chain uses TRBV7-8 and TRBJ2-1; D gene unclear. The CDR3 DNA follows: TGTGCCAGCAACCGGCGGACGGAAAACAATGAGCAGTTCTTC. The encoded protein is CASNRRTENNEQFF.